The 31 T cell receptor beta chains listed next were all sequenced from one sample in a study of shared clonotypes between healthy human individuals. The assay was immunoSEQ multiplex PCR, and TCRdb's table has in-frame clones only and misses some. The sample has about 1 million clones, under 80% seen once. Sequenced: memory CD4+ T cells sorted from blood. Subset reported: CD45RA-negative fraction. Source of these receptors: a man younger than 35 in good health.

A remark on this clone: A much larger clone lies a single base off, so this may be a read error. The sample has other DNA sequences that encode this CDR3 too. The chain recombines TRBV11-2 with TRBJ2-3, with D perhaps matching TRBD2 (6 bases). V shed 0 bases and J shed 3 bases, with 7 bases lying between them. The germline CDR1 and CDR2 sequences are SGHAT and FQNNGV. The CDR3 spans 14 residues. CDR3 DNA: TGTGCCAGCAGCTTAGAGGGACTTACAGATACGCAGTATTTT. Protein product: CASSLEGLTDTQYF.

This clone came up many times. The chain uses TRBV18 and TRBJ2-7; 11 bases are shared with TRBD1. V was pared by 1 base and J by 3 bases, with 5 bases of the junction left unmatched. Germline V gene sequence: CDR1 KGHSH, CDR2 LQKENI. This CDR3 is 16 amino acids long. This CDR3 reads CASSPRGTGGFYEQYF. The CDR3 DNA follows: TGTGCCAGCTCACCACGCGGGACAGGGGGTTTCTACGAGCAGTACTTC.

This chain joins TRBV19 and TRBJ1-3; a weak D match, TRBD1 (6 bases). Trimming removed 5 bases from V and 7 bases from J, with 12 bases in between. This CDR3 region has 13 residues. Germline loops: CDR1 LNHDA, CDR2 SQIVND (reference sequence). CDR3 nucleotides: TGTGCCAGTAGTGCGGGACAATACAACACCATATATTTT. It translates to CASSAGQYNTIYF. Variable domain in full (rest from reference TRBV19 and TRBJ1-3): DGGITQSPKYLFRKEGQNVTLSCEQNLNHDAMYWYRQDPGQGLRLIYYSQIVNDFQKGDIAEGYSVSREKKESFPLTVTSAQKNPTAFYLCASSAGQYNTIYFGEGSWLTVV.

On this clone: Its ends do not fully match the called genes, so a read error is possible. The chain has TRBV6-5 and TRBJ2-2; 9 nucleotides agree with TRBD1. Germline lookup yields CDR1 MNHEY and CDR2 SVGAGI. CDR3 size: 16 residues. The CDR3: CASSNSDRGNTGELFF. The CDR3 nucleotides read TGTGCCAGCAGTAACTCGGACAGGGGGAACACCGGGGAGCTGTTTTTT.

The chain links TRBV30 to TRBJ2-5, with D perhaps matching TRBD2 (5 bases). V lost 7 bases to trimming and J lost 5 bases, with 17 bases between them. The CDR3 loop spans 13 amino acids. Per germline, CDR1 GTSNPN and CDR2 SVGIG (reference sequence). The CDR3 bases are TGTGCCTCACCGTCTGGAGGCGGGGAGACCCAGTACTTC. Translated, it gives CASPSGGGETQYF.

V is TRBV6-5 and J is TRBJ2-1; 11 positions agree with TRBD2. The CDR3 has 16 residues. J gave up 5 bases and V 2 bases, and 5 bases lay outside the gene matches. The germline CDR1 and CDR2 sequences are MNHEY and SVGAGI. The CDR3 nucleotides are TGTGCCAGCAGTTACGCCGGACTAGCGGGTCACAATGAGCAGTTCTTC. Translation: CASSYAGLAGHNEQFF.

The chain has TRBV19 and TRBJ1-6; maybe TRBD1 (5 bases). CDR1 LNHDA and CDR2 SQIVND come from the germline V gene (reference sequence). The V end was cut by 3 bases, the J end by 7 bases, with 13 bases between. This CDR3 has 15 amino acids. Here the CDR3 reads CASSIGGRGNSPLHF. CDR3 in DNA: TGTGCCAGTAGTATCGGGGGTCGGGGAAATTCACCCCTCCACTTT.

V is TRBV28 and J is TRBJ1-5; D ambiguous. The CDR3 runs to 10 residues. V dropped 6 bases and J dropped 11 bases, with 8 bases sitting between them. Looked up from germline, CDR1 is MDHEN and CDR2 is SYDVKM. CDR3 sequence (DNA): TGTGCCAGCAGGACTGAAACCCAGCATTTT. Protein product: CASRTETQHF.

This chain connects TRBV30 to TRBJ1-5; 11 bases map to TRBD1. J lost 7 bases, V lost 1 base, and 6 bases had no gene match. The CDR3 extends over 15 amino acids. Germline CDR1 reads GTSNPN; CDR2 reads SVGIG (reference sequence). The chain's CDR3 is CAWSGPGTGGQPQHF. Here the CDR3 DNA reads TGTGCCTGGAGTGGCCCCGGGACAGGGGGACAGCCCCAGCATTTT.

In its sample, this clone was seen once. The rearrangement links TRBV7-2 to TRBJ2-7; no clear D gene. This CDR3 spans 13 amino acids. Trimming left V 0 bases short and J 4 bases short, with 7 bases between. Germline V gene data show CDR1 as SGHTA and CDR2 as FQGNSA. CDR3 in amino acids: CASSLAWVYEQYF. The CDR3 DNA sequence: TGTGCCAGCAGCTTAGCGTGGGTTTACGAGCAGTACTTC.

This clone was seen only once. V usage is TRBV30 and J usage is TRBJ1-3; no firm D call. The V end lost 4 bases, the J end lost 0 bases, and 10 bases lay between the germline ends. The CDR3 runs to 14 residues. CDR1 GTSNPN and CDR2 SVGIG come from the germline V gene (reference sequence). In DNA, the CDR3 is TGTGCCTGGAAAGCGGTGTTCTCTGGAAACACCATATATTTT. Encoded protein: CAWKAVFSGNTIYF.

The chain employs TRBV5-1 and TRBJ2-3; no reliable D call. CDR1 is SGHRS, CDR2 YFSETQ, per germline. The CDR3 length is 15 residues. The V and J ends lost 0 bases and 0 bases respectively, with 8 bases between them. The DNA for the CDR3 is TGCGCCAGCAGCTTGGTGTCCGGGAGCACAGATACGCAGTATTTT. Residues: CASSLVSGSTDTQYF.

This sequence joins TRBV11-2 and TRBJ1-1; D gene ambiguous. With 3 bases removed from V and 0 bases from J, the gap between germline ends came to 5 bases. The germline CDR1 and CDR2 sequences are SGHAT and FQNNGV. The CDR3 length is 13 residues. The CDR3 is CASSFVLNTEAFF. CDR3 sequence (DNA): TGTGCCAGCAGCTTTGTCTTGAACACTGAAGCTTTCTTT.

This clone was seen a few times. The chain is built from TRBV6-1 and TRBJ1-2, with TRBD1 matching over 8 bases. Trimming took 4 bases from V and 2 from J; bases not matched to a gene: 18. Germline loops: CDR1 MNHNS, CDR2 SASEGT. This CDR3 spans 19 amino acids. The CDR3 loop reads CASSGPITNEWTGNYGYTF. CDR3 coding DNA: TGTGCCAGCAGTGGGCCCATTACTAACGAATGGACAGGGAACTATGGCTACACCTTC.

The V call is TRBV5-1, the J call TRBJ1-4; D might be TRBD1 (5 bases). CDR3 size: 15 residues. Trimming stripped 1 base from V and 4 bases from J, with 11 bases between. The V gene's germline CDR1 is SGHRS and CDR2 YFSETQ. The chain's CDR3 is CASSLLGQNNEKLFF. In DNA, the CDR3 is TGCGCCAGCAGCTTGTTAGGACAAAATAATGAAAAACTGTTTTTT.

The chain joins TRBV7-9 to TRBJ1-3, with D perhaps TRBD1 (6 bases). This CDR3 has 13 amino acids. Between the trimmed V and J ends, which lost 8 bases and 4 bases, there was a span of 12 bases. Germline V lookup: CDR1 SEHNR, CDR2 FQNEAQ (reference sequence). The CDR3 spells CASVQGPGNTIYF. CDR3 DNA sequence: TGTGCCAGCGTTCAGGGGCCCGGAAACACCATATATTTT.

The V call is TRBV9, the J call TRBJ1-1; D not resolved. CDR1 and CDR2 from the germline V gene are SGDLS and YYNGEE. The CDR3 has 13 amino acids. V lost 1 base and J lost 6, with 10 bases in between. The DNA of the CDR3 is TGTGCCAGCAGCGTAACCACCGGAGCTGAAGCTTTCTTT. Its translation is CASSVTTGAEAFF.

This clone occurred once. The CDR3 sequence: CASSIRAGEGYEQYF. The CDR3 DNA follows: TGTGCCAGTAGTATTCGGGCAGGGGAGGGCTACGAGCAGTACTTC. The rearrangement uses TRBV19 and TRBJ2-7; tentative D call: TRBD2 (7 bases). The length of the CDR3 is 15 residues. CDR1 and CDR2 from the germline V gene are LNHDA and SQIVND (reference sequence). Trimming removed 3 bases at V and 3 bases at J, with 15 bases between.

This chain connects TRBV5-4 to TRBJ2-3; D gene unclear. This CDR3 region has 18 residues. Germline V lookup: CDR1 SGHNT, CDR2 YYREEE (reference sequence). Deletions cut 0 bases from V and 0 bases from J, with 17 bases between. CDR3 loop: CASSLGGRRTTSTDTQYF. The CDR3 bases are TGTGCCAGCAGCTTGGGGGGTCGGCGTACCACTAGCACAGATACGCAGTATTTT.

The chain carries TRBV29-1 and TRBJ2-1, with TRBD2 identical over 7 bases. J was trimmed by 4 bases and V by 5 bases; bases with no gene match: 5. The CDR3 runs 13 residues. CDR1 and CDR2 from the germline V gene are SQVTM and ANQGSEA. The CDR3 here is CSVISGVYNEQFF. CDR3 nucleotide sequence: TGCAGCGTTATAAGCGGGGTGTACAATGAGCAGTTCTTC.

This rearrangement joins TRBV11-2 to TRBJ1-4; D may be TRBD1 (6 bases). Per germline, CDR1 SGHAT and CDR2 FQNNGV. The CDR3 runs 15 residues. V was clipped by 4 bases and J by 0 bases, with 9 bases between them. CDR3 loop: CASSSRQATNEKLFF. The CDR3 DNA follows: TGTGCCAGCAGCTCCCGACAGGCAACTAATGAAAAACTGTTTTTT. The full variable domain, rest sourced from reference TRBV11-2 and TRBJ1-4, is EAGVAQSPRYKIIEKRQSVAFWCNPISGHATLYWYQQILGQGPKLLIQFQNNGVVDDSQLPKDRFSAERLKGVDSTLKIQPAKLEDSAVYLCASSSRQATNEKLFFGSGTQLSVL.

CDR3 bases: TGCGCCAGCAGAACTACAGGGGATATTGAAGCTTTCTTT. It translates to CASRTTGDIEAFF. The chain employs TRBV5-1 and TRBJ1-1; 7 nucleotides line up with TRBD1. V was pared by 5 bases and J by 7 bases, with 8 bases of the junction left unmatched. This CDR3 has 13 amino acids. Germline lookup yields CDR1 SGHRS and CDR2 YFSETQ.

This clone has just one count. The chain joins TRBV6-1 to TRBJ2-4, with a weak D call TRBD2 (6 bases). Trimming stripped 0 bases from V and 1 base from J, with 28 bases between. Germline lookup yields CDR1 MNHNS and CDR2 SASEGT. The CDR3 is made up of 22 amino acids. The CDR3 nucleotides are TGTGCCAGCAGTGAAGCGGAGGAGGGATTATGGCACCTTCGTGGGGCCAAAAACATTCAGTACTTC. Translating gives CASSEAEEGLWHLRGAKNIQYF.

The chain combines TRBV9 with TRBJ2-6, with a tentative D call TRBD1 (5 bases). V was shortened by 4 bases and J by 0 bases, with 11 bases between the two germline ends. In germline, CDR1 is SGDLS, CDR2 YYNGEE. This CDR3 region has 16 residues. The CDR3: CASSTLDSSGANVLTF. CDR3 DNA: TGTGCCAGCAGCACCCTCGACAGCTCTGGGGCCAACGTCCTGACTTTC.

For this clone: One junction end disagrees with the germline gene, perhaps due to a read error. The chain carries TRBV7-7 and TRBJ2-5, with 9 bases lining up with TRBD2. This CDR3 is 16 amino acids long. CDR1 is SSHAT, CDR2 FNYEAQ, per germline (reference sequence). The CDR3 coding sequence is TGTGCTAGCAGCTTAGCGGGGGCAGGGAAAGGGGAGACCCAGTACTTC. It yields the protein CASSLAGAGKGETQYF.

This sequence joins TRBV5-6 and TRBJ2-5; TRBD2 matches 14 bases. V gave up 0 bases and J gave up 2 bases; unmatched junction bases: 6. Germline V gene lookup returns CDR1 SGHDT and CDR2 YYEEEE. The length of the CDR3 is 18 residues. CDR3 nucleotide sequence: TGTGCCAGCAGCTTGGGACTAGCGGGGGGGCCGGGGCAAGAGACCCAGTACTTC. This codes for CASSLGLAGGPGQETQYF.

This sequence joins TRBV12-1 and TRBJ1-3. TRBV12-1 is termed a pseudogene. The CDR3 covers 18 residues. This chain's CDR3 is CASSIKWGLVLSGNTIYF. The CDR3, as DNA: TGTGCCAGCAGCATCAAGTGGGGTCTCGTTCTCTCTGGAAACACCATATATTTT.

The V gene is TRBV6-1, the J gene TRBJ1-1; D is possibly TRBD1 (5 bases). From germline, CDR1 is MNHNS and CDR2 SASEGT. This CDR3 contains 15 residues. V lost 2 bases, J lost 4 bases, and 14 bases lay in between. CDR3 sequence reads: CASSEQRGVGTEAFF. In nucleotides, the CDR3 is TGTGCCAGCAGTGAACAAAGGGGCGTGGGCACTGAAGCTTTCTTT.

Concerning this clone: Other DNA variants within this sample encode the same CDR3. This chain links TRBV6-1 with TRBJ1-5; unclear D gene. Germline V gene sequence: CDR1 MNHNS, CDR2 SASEGT. This CDR3 is 14 amino acids long. V lost 1 base, J lost 1 base, and 5 bases lay in between. In DNA, the CDR3 is TGTGCCAGCAGTGAAGGGGGAAGCAATCAGCCCCAGCATTTT. Translating it yields CASSEGGSNQPQHF.

CDR3 amino acids: CASRMGLAGNNEQFF. In DNA, the CDR3 is TGCGCCAGCAGGATGGGACTAGCGGGGAACAATGAGCAGTTCTTC. V and J are TRBV5-1 and TRBJ2-1; 13 bases agree with TRBD2. CDR3 length: 15 residues. Per the germline V gene, CDR1 is SGHRS and CDR2 is YFSETQ. Trimming took 5 bases from V and 5 from J; bases not matched to a gene: 4.

This sequence joins TRBV10-3 and TRBJ2-7; no firm D call. Germline values: CDR1 ENHRY, CDR2 SYGVKD. The CDR3 has 12 amino acids. Between the trimmed V and J ends, which lost 2 bases and 3 bases, there was a span of 5 bases. CDR3 coding DNA: TGTGCCATCAGTGAGGGTGACTACGAGCAGTACTTC. Encoded protein: CAISEGDYEQYF.